Each of the 16 T cell receptor beta chains below was sequenced from the same sample in a study of blood T cell repertoires in COVID-19. The repertoire was sequenced with immunoSEQ multiplex PCR; TCRdb's copy has only in-frame clones and lacks some. Here the sample spans tens of thousands of clones, roughly nine tenths being singletons. Sequenced material: peripheral blood. The receptors derive from a man older than 75 in a cohort sampled during active COVID-19.

J is TRBJ2-7 and V is TRBV19; TRBD1 agrees at 11 bases. Trimming took 3 bases from V and 7 from J; bases not matched to a gene: 5. This CDR3 comprises 14 residues. The germline gives CDR1 LNHDA, CDR2 SQIVND (reference sequence). The DNA for the CDR3 is TGTGCCAGTAGTATCCCGGGACAGGGGGTTGAGCAGTACTTC. This encodes CASSIPGQGVEQYF.

This chain uses TRBV28 with TRBJ2-7; D possibly corresponds to TRBD1 (5 bases). Germline CDR1 MDHEN, CDR2 SYDVKM. V was trimmed by 5 bases and J by 6 bases, leaving 11 bases between them. CDR3 length: 12 amino acids. CDR3 loop: CASSQTVSEQYF. The DNA of the CDR3 is TGTGCCAGCAGTCAGACAGTTAGCGAGCAGTACTTC.

The chain joins TRBV7-3 to TRBJ1-6, with D tentatively TRBD1 (5 bases). Between the trimmed V and J ends, which lost 5 bases and 7 bases, there was a span of 9 bases. CDR1 is SGHTA and CDR2 is FQGTGA in the germline V gene. There are 13 residues in the CDR3. DNA for the CDR3: TGTGCCAGCAGCCCCGGGGGGAATTCACCCCTCCACTTT. It is translated as CASSPGGNSPLHF.

V usage is TRBV11-2 and J usage is TRBJ2-7, with D maybe TRBD2 (5 bases). This CDR3 region has 15 residues. V was pared by 0 bases and J by 2 bases, with 11 bases between. Looked up from germline, CDR1 is SGHAT and CDR2 is FQNNGV. The CDR3 is CASSLEVGRTYEQYF. The CDR3 DNA reads TGTGCCAGCAGCTTAGAAGTAGGGAGAACCTACGAGCAGTACTTC. The variable domain in full, with the rest retrieved from reference TRBV11-2 and TRBJ2-7, is EAGVAQSPRYKIIEKRQSVAFWCNPISGHATLYWYQQILGQGPKLLIQFQNNGVVDDSQLPKDRFSAERLKGVDSTLKIQPAKLEDSAVYLCASSLEVGRTYEQYFGPGTRLTVT.

The chain uses TRBV3-1 (or the pseudogene TRBV3-2) and TRBJ2-6; 8 positions agree with TRBD1. The V gene end was trimmed by 2 bases and the J gene end by 3 bases; junction bases not matched to a gene: 9. Germline values: CDR1 LGHDT, CDR2 YNNKEL (reference sequence). The length of the CDR3 is 18 residues. As DNA, the CDR3 is TGTGCCAGCAGCCAACAGGGGGCGCGGTTGAGTGGGGCCAACGTCCTGACTTTC. As protein: CASSQQGARLSGANVLTF.

The V gene is TRBV18, the J gene TRBJ2-3; D perhaps matches TRBD1 (5 bases). Per germline, CDR1 KGHSH and CDR2 LQKENI. V was clipped by 4 bases and J by 2 bases, with 10 bases between them. The CDR3 spans 14 residues. In DNA form, the CDR3 reads TGTGCCAGCTCACTTGGGGCGGACACAGATACGCAGTATTTT. It encodes CASSLGADTDTQYF.

The rearrangement links TRBV27 to TRBJ1-5; tentative D call: TRBD1 (6 bases). The CDR3 sequence is 18 residues long. Germline V CDR1 and CDR2: MNHEY, SMNVEV (reference sequence). Between the trimmed V and J ends, which lost 3 bases and 3 bases, there was a span of 21 bases. CDR3: CASSFDVGRGKYNQPQHF. In DNA, the CDR3 is TGTGCCAGCAGTTTCGACGTCGGGAGGGGGAAGTACAATCAGCCCCAGCATTTT.

The chain joins TRBV5-1 to TRBJ2-1, with 9 nucleotides matching TRBD2. The CDR3 extends over 15 amino acids. Germline CDR1 reads SGHRS; CDR2 reads YFSETQ. V shed 0 bases, J shed 8 bases, and the junction held 6 bases outside the gene matches. CDR3: CASSLVLAGIDEQFF. For the CDR3, the DNA is TGCGCCAGCAGCTTGGTTCTAGCGGGAATTGATGAGCAGTTCTTC. The full variable domain, its missing parts supplied by reference TRBV5-1 and TRBJ2-1, is KAGVTQTPRYLIKTRGQQVTLSCSPISGHRSVSWYQQTPGQGLQFLFEYFSETQRNKGNFPGRFSGRQFSNSRSEMNVSTLELGDSALYLCASSLVLAGIDEQFFGPGTRLTVL.

The chain combines TRBV7-2 with TRBJ2-2, with 7 bases identical to TRBD1. J was trimmed by 2 bases and V by 2 bases; bases with no gene match: 2. Germline V CDR1 and CDR2: SGHTA, FQGNSA. The CDR3 totals 15 residues. The CDR3 spells CASSLKGGNTGELFF. CDR3 nucleotide sequence: TGTGCCAGCAGCTTAAAAGGGGGCAACACCGGGGAGCTGTTTTTT.

The V call is TRBV7-6, the J call TRBJ2-5, with 10 bases aligning to TRBD2. The J segment lost 2 bases and the V segment lost 1 base, leaving 4 bases of the junction unmatched. Germline V gene lookup returns CDR1 SGHVS and CDR2 FNYEAQ. The CDR3 loop spans 16 amino acids. For the CDR3, the DNA is TGTGCCAGCAGCTTAGTTCCTAGCGGGGGACAAGAGACCCAGTACTTC. Translating gives CASSLVPSGGQETQYF.

This clone came up a few times. The chain's CDR3 is CASTSRGYNEQFF. The CDR3, as DNA: TGCGCCAGCACCTCCAGGGGCTACAATGAGCAGTTCTTC. This chain joins TRBV4-1 and TRBJ2-1; the D gene is possibly TRBD1 (6 bases). The V end lost 7 bases, the J end lost 3 bases, and 10 bases lay between the germline ends. The CDR3 loop spans 13 amino acids. The germline V gene encodes CDR1 MGHRA and CDR2 YSYEKL.

The chain combines TRBV4-1 with TRBJ2-7, with D possibly matching TRBD2 (6 bases). V was clipped by 4 bases and J by 4 bases, with 26 bases between them. Germline CDR1 is MGHRA and CDR2 is YSYEKL. The CDR3 runs to 18 residues. The DNA of the CDR3 is TGCGCCAGCAGCCCTCTCTCGTCCGCGGGGACGGGGCGGTACGAGCAGTACTTC. It codes for CASSPLSSAGTGRYEQYF.

The chain links TRBV5-1 to TRBJ1-2; D uncertain. Germline CDR1 SGHRS, CDR2 YFSETQ. The CDR3 runs to 13 residues. Trimming took off 0 bases at V and 2 bases at J, with 5 bases between the two ends. CDR3 loop: CASSLDKNYGYTF. CDR3 coding DNA: TGCGCCAGCAGCTTGGACAAAAACTATGGCTACACCTTC.

CDR3 residues: CASSQDGRSYEQYF. DNA for the CDR3: TGTGCCAGCAGCCAAGATGGCAGATCCTACGAGCAGTACTTC. The chain uses TRBV4-2 and TRBJ2-7; D is uncertain. Germline CDR1 is LGHNA and CDR2 is YNFKEQ. V dropped 0 bases and J dropped 1 base, with 7 bases sitting between them. The CDR3 contains 14 residues.

There are a few counts of this clone. The chain links TRBV2 to TRBJ1-5; 7 bases are shared with TRBD1. CDR3 size: 13 residues. From germline, CDR1 is SNHLY and CDR2 FYNNEI. Trimming removed 8 bases from V and 7 bases from J; junction bases left unmatched: 8. The CDR3 region is CASSTGIRQPQHF. CDR3 bases: TGTGCCAGCTCGACAGGGATCCGGCAGCCCCAGCATTTT. Supplemented by reference TRBV2 and TRBJ1-5, the full variable domain reads EPEVTQTPSHQVTQMGQEVILRCVPISNHLYFYWYRQILGQKVEFLVSFYNNEISEKSEIFDDQFSVERPDGSNFTLKIRSTKLEDSAMYFCASSTGIRQPQHFGDGTRLSIL.

This chain links TRBV18 with TRBJ2-2; possible D gene TRBD1, 6 bases. The CDR3 is 16 amino acids. Germline CDR1 KGHSH, CDR2 LQKENI. V gave up 7 bases and J gave up 1 base, with 16 bases separating them. The CDR3 here is CASLTRQGMNTGELFF. The CDR3 region has the DNA TGTGCCAGCTTAACCAGGCAGGGGATGAACACCGGGGAGCTGTTTTTT.